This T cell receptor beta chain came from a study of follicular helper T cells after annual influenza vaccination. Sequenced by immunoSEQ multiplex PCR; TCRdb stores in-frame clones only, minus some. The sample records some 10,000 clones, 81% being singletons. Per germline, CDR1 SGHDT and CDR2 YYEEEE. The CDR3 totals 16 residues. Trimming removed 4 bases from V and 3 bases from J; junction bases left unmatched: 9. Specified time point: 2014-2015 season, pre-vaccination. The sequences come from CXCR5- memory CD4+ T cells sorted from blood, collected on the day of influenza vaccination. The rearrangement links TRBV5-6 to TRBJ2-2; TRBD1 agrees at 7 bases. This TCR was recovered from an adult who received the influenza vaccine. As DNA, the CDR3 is TGTGCCAGCAGCATAGGGGGCCCGGTAGACACCGGGGAGCTGTTTTTT. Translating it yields CASSIGGPVDTGELFF.